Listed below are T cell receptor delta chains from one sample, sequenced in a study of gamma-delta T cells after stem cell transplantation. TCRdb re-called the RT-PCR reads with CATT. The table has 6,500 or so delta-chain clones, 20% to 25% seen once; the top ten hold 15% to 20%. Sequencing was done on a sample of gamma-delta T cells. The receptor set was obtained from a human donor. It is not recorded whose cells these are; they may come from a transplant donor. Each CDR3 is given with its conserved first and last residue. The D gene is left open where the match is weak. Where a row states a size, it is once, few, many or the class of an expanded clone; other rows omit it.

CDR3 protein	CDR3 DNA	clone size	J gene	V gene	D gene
CACERLGDTDSWDTRQMFF	TGTGCCTGTGAGCGACTGGGGGATACAGACTCCTGGGACACCCGACAGATGTTTTTC	NA	TRDJ3	TRDV2	TRDD3
CALGSPRVGGYGTDKLIF	TGTGCTCTTGGGTCCCCACGGGTAGGGGGATACGGAACCGATAAACTCATCTTT	medium-sized	TRDJ1	TRDV1	TRDD3
CACILLGGISDKLIF	TGTGCCTGTATCCTACTTGGGGGGATATCAGATAAACTCATCTTT	NA	TRDJ1	TRDV2	TRDD3
CALGERRTRTKFLPVLGDTTLYTDKLIF	TGTGCTCTTGGGGAACGTAGAACCCGAACCAAATTCCTACCTGTACTGGGGGATACGACCTTGTACACCGATAAACTCATCTTT	NA	TRDJ1	TRDV1	TRDD3
CACDKLGTDKLIF	TGTGCCTGTGACAAACTGGGAACCGATAAACTCATCTTT	NA	TRDJ1	TRDV2	NA
CACDTVATGGYSATDKLIF	TGTGCCTGTGACACCGTGGCTACTGGGGGATACAGCGCAACCGATAAACTCATCTTT	NA	TRDJ1	TRDV2	TRDD3
CALGAQRGLYTDKLIF	TGTGCTCTTGGGGCCCAAAGAGGACTGTACACCGATAAACTCATCTTT	NA	TRDJ1	TRDV1	NA
CACERLGDTPRKLIF	TGTGCCTGTGAAAGACTGGGGGATACCCCGCGTAAACTCATCTTT	medium-sized	TRDJ1	TRDV2	TRDD3
CACDLLGDTSDKLIF	TGTGCCTGTGACTTACTGGGGGATACGTCCGATAAACTCATCTTT	few	TRDJ1	TRDV2	TRDD3
CACDSMSTGGPPMGLIF	TGTGCCTGTGACTCGATGAGTACTGGGGGTCCACCAATGGGACTCATCTTT	few	TRDJ1	TRDV2	TRDD3
CACDTAALRGGYSYTDKLIF	TGTGCCTGTGACACCGCGGCCCTTCGTGGGGGATACTCGTACACCGATAAACTCATCTTT	NA	TRDJ1	TRDV2	TRDD3
CACDPILGDMPSWDTRQMFF	TGTGCCTGTGACCCCATACTGGGGGATATGCCCTCCTGGGACACCCGACAGATGTTTTTC	NA	TRDJ3	TRDV2	TRDD3
CACDPLTGGYAYTDKLIF	TGTGCCTGTGACCCACTTACTGGGGGATACGCGTACACCGATAAACTCATCTTT	few	TRDJ1	TRDV2	TRDD3
CACDAIKTGGYKGSWDTRQMFF	TGTGCCTGTGACGCAATTAAAACTGGGGGATATAAAGGCTCCTGGGACACCCGACAGATGTTTTTC	NA	TRDJ3	TRDV2	TRDD3
CACVALGDLGTDKLIF	TGTGCCTGTGTAGCCCTGGGGGATTTGGGCACCGATAAACTCATCTTT	few	TRDJ1	TRDV2	TRDD3
CACDIWGIRSDKLIF	TGTGCCTGTGACATCTGGGGGATACGGTCCGATAAACTCATCTTT	few	TRDJ1	TRDV2	TRDD3
CACDTWGTDKLIF	TGTGCCTGTGACACTTGGGGCACCGATAAACTCATCTTT	medium-sized	TRDJ1	TRDV2	NA
CACDEILLGESTDKLIF	TGTGCCTGTGACGAAATCCTACTGGGGGAGAGCACCGATAAACTCATCTTT	few	TRDJ1	TRDV2	TRDD3
CACDTVGIKGAYKLIF	TGTGCCTGTGACACCGTGGGGATAAAGGGGGCCTATAAACTCATCTTT	NA	TRDJ1	TRDV2	TRDD3
CACDPVLGGGPNTDKLIF	TGTGCCTGTGACCCTGTACTGGGCGGGGGCCCGAACACCGATAAACTCATCTTT	few	TRDJ1	TRDV2	NA
CACDILLAGDQYTDKLIF	TGTGCCTGTGACATACTACTTGCTGGGGATCAGTACACCGATAAACTCATCTTT	NA	TRDJ1	TRDV2	NA
CACDTTVLGDSLGSSWDTRQMFF	TGTGCCTGTGACACGACGGTGCTGGGGGATTCACTAGGATCCTCCTGGGACACCCGACAGATGTTTTTC	NA	TRDJ3	TRDV2	TRDD3
CACDTVSDTDKLIF	TGTGCCTGTGACACCGTATCTGATACCGATAAACTCATCTTT	NA	TRDJ1	TRDV2	NA
CALGELSDATLGTDKLIF	TGTGCTCTTGGGGAACTCTCTGACGCTACGCTGGGTACCGATAAACTCATCTTT	few	TRDJ1	TRDV1	NA
CACDNVLGDTSSWDTRQMFF	TGTGCCTGTGATAATGTACTGGGGGATACCAGCTCCTGGGACACCCGACAGATGTTTTTC	NA	TRDJ3	TRDV2	TRDD3
CACNAQNSEHHSRGLPYTDKLIF	TGTGCCTGTAATGCCCAAAATTCCGAACATCACTCGAGGGGGCTTCCCTACACCGATAAACTCATCTTT	NA	TRDJ1	TRDV2	NA
CACDPISTDKLIF	TGTGCCTGTGACCCTATCAGCACTGATAAACTCATCTTT	NA	TRDJ1	TRDV2	NA
CARDIQYWGIRDDQVRTDKLIF	TGTGCCCGTGACATCCAGTACTGGGGGATACGGGATGACCAAGTCAGAACCGATAAACTCATTTTT	NA	TRDJ1	TRDV2	TRDD3
CACVLLGMDPTRKGDKLIF	TGTGCCTGTGTCTTACTGGGGATGGACCCCACGCGTAAGGGCGATAAACTCATCTTT	NA	TRDJ1	TRDV2	TRDD3
CACDTLGEIYEDTDKLIF	TGTGCCTGTGACACCCTGGGGGAAATTTATGAGGACACCGATAAACTCATCTTT	medium-sized	TRDJ1	TRDV2	TRDD3
CACDPMEMGDTPPDKLIF	TGTGCCTGTGACCCCATGGAGATGGGGGATACGCCGCCCGATAAACTCATCTTT	medium-sized	TRDJ1	TRDV2	TRDD3
CALGVPTGGYPSYTDKLIF	TGTGCTCTTGGGGTTCCTACTGGGGGATACCCTTCGTACACCGATAAACTCATCTTT	NA	TRDJ1	TRDV1	TRDD3
CALGEEEASYEGEGFPYTDKLIF	TGTGCTCTTGGGGAAGAAGAAGCCTCCTACGAAGGTGAGGGATTTCCGTACACCGATAAACTCATCTTT	NA	TRDJ1	TRDV1	NA
CAFSGLPTAMGGGTDKLIF	TGTGCTTTTTCAGGCCTTCCTACGGCTATGGGGGGCGGGACGGATAAACTCATCTTT	NA	TRDJ1	TRDV3	TRDD2
CALGELNNVDGGSELIF	TGTGCTCTTGGGGAATTAAATAATGTTGATGGGGGGTCCGAACTCATCTTT	NA	TRDJ1	TRDV1	NA
CACDTVTVPGRGVVGTYTDKLIF	TGTGCCTGTGACACCGTGACGGTCCCGGGTCGTGGCGTAGTGGGGACGTACACCGATAAACTCATCTTT	NA	TRDJ1	TRDV2	NA
CACDSLLDTDKLIF	TGTGCCTGTGACTCGCTGCTCGACACCGATAAACTCATCTTT	NA	TRDJ1	TRDV2	NA
CALGGIPFLPSILGNTFNTGTDKLIF	TGTGCTCTTGGGGGGATTCCCTTCCTACCCTCTATACTGGGGAATACGTTTAACACCGGCACCGATAAACTCATCTTT	NA	TRDJ1	TRDV1	TRDD2
CACDTVDGGQYTDKLIF	TGTGCCTGTGACACAGTTGATGGGGGACAGTACACCGATAAACTCATCTTT	NA	TRDJ1	TRDV2	TRDD3
CACDSWGIPAYTDKLIF	TGTGCCTGTGACTCCTGGGGGATACCAGCCTACACCGATAAACTCATCTTT	NA	TRDJ1	TRDV2	TRDD3
CALGDLSPPGKRWIYTDKLIF	TGTGCTCTTGGGGACCTTTCCCCCCCGGGCAAAAGGTGGATTTACACCGATAAACTCATCTTT	NA	TRDJ1	TRDV1	NA
CACDTLGDKTWGTRQMFF	TGTGCCTGTGACACGTTGGGGGATAAAACCTGGGGCACCCGACAGATGTTTTTC	once	TRDJ3	TRDV2	TRDD3
CALGGLPTDALQPSWDTRQVFF	TGTGCTCTTGGGGGACTTCCTACCGACGCTCTCCAACCCTCCTGGGACACCCGACAGGTGTTTTTC	once	TRDJ3	TRDV1	TRDD2
CACDTMSAGGYTGSQSSWDTRQMFF	TGTGCCTGTGACACAATGTCCGCTGGGGGATACACAGGGTCGCAGAGCTCCTGGGACACCCGACAGATGTTTTTC	few	TRDJ3	TRDV2	TRDD3
CACDTVLSGGYAARPLIF	TGTGCCTGTGACACCGTACTAAGTGGGGGATACGCTGCCAGACCCCTGATCTTT	medium-sized	TRDJ4	TRDV2	TRDD3
CACDTAWGISTDKPIF	TGTGCCTGTGACACGGCCTGGGGGATCAGCACCGATAAACCCATCTTT	NA	TRDJ1	TRDV2	TRDD3
CACDSSTGGYGPTWDTRQMFF	TGTGCCTGTGACAGCTCTACTGGGGGATACGGTCCTACCTGGGACACCCGACAGATGTTTTTC	NA	TRDJ3	TRDV2	TRDD3
CACDSPILGDPFSWDTRQMFF	TGTGCCTGTGACTCCCCGATACTGGGGGACCCCTTCTCCTGGGACACCCGACAGATGTTTTTC	NA	TRDJ3	TRDV2	TRDD3
CACDTVSLERPTDKLIF	TGTGCCTGTGACACCGTAAGTCTTGAGCGCCCAACCGATAAACTCATCTTT	medium-sized	TRDJ1	TRDV2	NA
CACDTVLRGGTDKLIF	TGTGCCTGTGACACGGTGCTTCGTGGGGGCACCGATAAACTCATCTTT	NA	TRDJ1	TRDV2	NA
CACEAWGSPHGDKLIF	TGTGCCTGTGAAGCCTGGGGTTCCCCTCATGGCGATAAACTCATCTTT	medium-sized	TRDJ1	TRDV2	NA
CALGELVQWGYAYTDKLIF	TGTGCTCTTGGGGAACTAGTCCAATGGGGATACGCGTACACCGATAAACTCATCTTT	once	TRDJ1	TRDV1	TRDD3
CALGELIPSYLPGVWYTDKLIF	TGTGCTCTTGGGGAACTAATCCCCTCCTACCTCCCTGGGGTGTGGTACACCGATAAACTCATCTTT	few	TRDJ1	TRDV1	NA
CACDPTGIHPSSWDTRQMFF	TGTGCCTGTGACCCAACGGGGATACACCCCAGCTCCTGGGACACCCGACAGATGTTTTTC	medium-sized	TRDJ3	TRDV2	TRDD3